These 13 T cell receptor beta chains came from one sample sequenced in a study of T cells after yellow fever vaccination. TCRdb redid the calling of the 5' RACE reads with MiXCR, one entry per CDR3 protein. The data show about 140,000 distinct CDR3 sequences, about 6.9% seen once. This specimen consisted of CD4+ T cells sorted from PBMCs, obtained 10 days after the yellow fever booster vaccination. These receptors originate from a man between 25 and 39 years old who received the YFV17D yellow fever vaccine.

This clonotype was found many times. This chain links TRBV12-3 or TRBV12-4 with TRBJ2-6; 7 nucleotides align to TRBD2. The V gene end was trimmed by 5 bases and the J gene end by 4 bases; junction bases not matched to a gene: 8. The CDR3 covers 16 residues. The DNA for the CDR3 is TGTGCCAGCAGTCCTCAGGGAGGGTCCGGGGCCAACGTCCTGACTTTC. It yields the protein CASSPQGGSGANVLTF.

This clonotype was detected many times. The gene calls are TRBV4-3 and TRBJ2-1; 13 positions match TRBD2. Germline values: CDR1 LGHNA, CDR2 YSLEER. The CDR3 covers 17 residues. V lost 1 base to trimming and J lost 7 bases; unmatched junction nucleotides: 7. The chain's CDR3 is CASSQGGGLAGNNEQFF. The CDR3, as DNA: TGCGCCAGCAGCCAAGGAGGGGGACTAGCGGGGAATAATGAGCAGTTCTTC.

This chain links TRBV5-6 with TRBJ1-2, with D unresolved. V was trimmed by 4 bases and J by 8 bases, leaving 24 bases between them. This CDR3 region has 16 residues. From germline, CDR1 is SGHDT and CDR2 YYEEEE. The CDR3 coding sequence is TGTGCCAGCAGCCCCCTGGGCCGGGAGGGCGCGGAAGGCTACACCTTC. It codes for CASSPLGREGAEGYTF.

Ten or more counts support this clonotype. V usage is TRBV20-1 and J usage is TRBJ2-7; 11 bases map to TRBD2. The junction had 4 bases not matched to a gene; V was cut back by 1 base and J by 2 bases. This CDR3 region has 15 residues. Germline V lookup: CDR1 DFQATT, CDR2 SNEGSKA (reference sequence). CDR3 sequence (DNA): TGCAGTGCTAGAGCCCAGGGACTAGCGGCCTACGAGCAGTACTTC. Its translation is CSARAQGLAAYEQYF.

In its sample, this clonotype was seen many times. This sequence joins TRBV5-8 and TRBJ1-1; D ambiguous. V lost 1 base to trimming and J lost 1 base, with 8 bases between them. Looked up from germline, CDR1 is SGHTS and CDR2 is YDEGEE. CDR3 length equals 14 residues. CDR3 sequence: CASSLSRQNTEAFF. The CDR3 nucleotides are TGTGCCAGCAGCTTGTCGCGGCAGAACACTGAAGCTTTCTTT. Together with reference TRBV5-8 and TRBJ1-1, the CDR3 gives the full variable domain: EAGVTQSPTHLIKTRGQQATLRCSPISGHTSVYWYQQALGLGLQFLLWYDEGEERNRGNFPPRFSGRQFPNYSSELNVNALELEDSALYLCASSLSRQNTEAFFGQGTRLTVV.

The chain has TRBV27 and TRBJ1-2; perhaps TRBD1 as D (6 bases). CDR3 size: 14 residues. Trimming stripped 6 bases from V and 6 bases from J, with 17 bases between. Germline V gene lookup returns CDR1 MNHEY and CDR2 SMNVEV (reference sequence). The CDR3 reads CASRNAGVSHGYTF. In DNA form, the CDR3 reads TGTGCCAGCAGGAATGCAGGGGTTAGTCATGGCTACACCTTC.

The chain joins TRBV12-3 or TRBV12-4 to TRBJ2-1, with 7 positions matching TRBD2. The CDR3 has 15 amino acids. V gave up 5 bases and J gave up 4 bases; unmatched junction bases: 8. CDR3 region: CASSRIAGLYNEQFF. The DNA for the CDR3 is TGTGCCAGCAGTAGAATAGCGGGTCTTTACAATGAGCAGTTCTTC.

The chain couples TRBV5-5 to TRBJ2-1, with TRBD2 as a possible D gene (5 bases). Germline V lookup: CDR1 SGHKS, CDR2 YYEKEE (reference sequence). V dropped 4 bases and J dropped 5 bases, with 16 bases sitting between them. The CDR3 extends over 15 amino acids. CDR3 in amino acids: CASSPTGTWNNEQFF. The CDR3 bases are TGTGCCAGCAGCCCCACGGGAACGTGGAACAATGAGCAGTTCTTC. Supplemented by reference TRBV5-5 and TRBJ2-1, the full variable domain reads DAGVTQSPTHLIKTRGQQVTLRCSPISGHKSVSWYQQVLGQGPQFIFQYYEKEERGRGNFPDRFSARQFPNYSSELNVNALLLGDSALYLCASSPTGTWNNEQFFGPGTRLTVL.

This clonotype came up many times. The genes are TRBV20-1 and TRBJ1-5; D not resolved. Germline values: CDR1 DFQATT, CDR2 SNEGSKA (reference sequence). V lost 2 bases and J lost 0, with 8 bases in between. This CDR3 has 14 residues. CDR3 amino acids: CSARRLHSNQPQHF. CDR3 nucleotide sequence: TGCAGTGCTAGAAGGCTACATAGCAATCAGCCCCAGCATTTT.

This clonotype has at least ten counts. The chain joins TRBV20-1 to TRBJ1-5; D is uncertain. CDR3 length: 14 amino acids. Germline lookup yields CDR1 DFQATT and CDR2 SNEGSKA (reference sequence). V lost 6 bases and J lost 3, with 15 bases in between. In nucleotides, the CDR3 is TGCAGTGCCCTGATACCGGGGTCCAATCAGCCCCAGCATTTT. Protein sequence: CSALIPGSNQPQHF.

This clonotype was recorded at least ten times. The chain uses TRBV4-3 and TRBJ1-2, with TRBD1 identical over 7 bases. The germline V gene encodes CDR1 LGHNA and CDR2 YSLEER. Trimming cost V 3 bases and J 3 bases; bases outside gene matches: 10. The CDR3 loop spans 16 amino acids. Here the CDR3 reads CASSQGGYRGHYGYTF. As DNA, the CDR3 is TGCGCCAGCAGCCAGGGGGGATACAGGGGTCACTATGGCTACACCTTC.

In this sample, this clonotype turned up many times. V usage is TRBV7-2 and J usage is TRBJ2-2; TRBD2 agrees at 7 bases. With 3 bases clipped from V and 0 bases from J, the junction kept 1 base outside the gene matches. This CDR3 comprises 15 residues. CDR1 and CDR2 from the germline V gene are SGHTA and FQGNSA. CDR3 bases: TGTGCCAGCAGCTTCAGCGGGGCGAACACCGGGGAGCTGTTTTTT. Its protein is CASSFSGANTGELFF.

At least ten counts were recorded for this clonotype. This chain connects TRBV25-1 to TRBJ1-1; 7 positions agree with TRBD1. The V gene end was trimmed by 8 bases and the J gene end by 5 bases; junction bases not matched to a gene: 11. CDR1 and CDR2 (germline): MGHDK, SYGVNS. The CDR3 covers 14 residues. The chain's CDR3 is CASRAQGQGTEAFF. The CDR3 coding sequence is TGTGCCAGCCGGGCACAGGGGCAGGGAACTGAAGCTTTCTTT.